These 28 T cell receptor beta chains were all obtained from the same sample, sequenced in a study of blood T cell repertoires in COVID-19. Sequencing was performed with immunoSEQ multiplex PCR; in TCRdb, only in-frame clones are kept and a portion is missing. The sample lists about 210,000 clones, 84% occurring once. The specimen was peripheral blood. These receptors were collected from a middle-aged man who had recovered from COVID-19.

The CDR3, as DNA: TGTGCCAGCATTGGGGGACAGGGGGCCCGAGCTCTCTCAGATACGCAGTATTTT. This codes for CASIGGQGARALSDTQYF. This rearrangement joins TRBV2 to TRBJ2-3; 12 bases are a match to TRBD1. Trimming removed 7 bases from V and 4 bases from J; junction bases left unmatched: 15. Germline values: CDR1 SNHLY, CDR2 FYNNEI. The CDR3 extends over 18 amino acids.

This clone has only one observation. V is TRBV27 and J is TRBJ2-2; 9 bases match TRBD1. V was clipped by 5 bases and J by 3 bases; unmatched bases: 4. The CDR3 runs to 15 residues. Germline V lookup: CDR1 MNHEY, CDR2 SMNVEV (reference sequence). The CDR3 here is CASSPGQGYTGELFF. CDR3 sequence (DNA): TGTGCCAGCAGTCCGGGACAGGGTTACACCGGGGAGCTGTTTTTT.

J is TRBJ1-6 and V is TRBV7-2, with no clear D. The ends were cut back, 1 base at V and 8 bases at J, with 12 bases in the middle. The CDR3 is 15 residues long. Germline assignment: CDR1 SGHTA and CDR2 FQGNSA. CDR3 sequence (DNA): TGTGCCAGCAGCTTAGATCGGGGTGGGGATTCACCCCTCCACTTT. Its protein is CASSLDRGGDSPLHF.

This clone was recorded a few times. The J gene is TRBJ2-1, the V gene TRBV6-5, with 7 positions matching TRBD2. The CDR3 extends over 14 amino acids. With V trimmed by 2 bases and J by 5 bases, 3 bases remained unmatched. Germline loops: CDR1 MNHEY, CDR2 SVGAGI. As DNA, the CDR3 is TGTGCCAGCAGTTACGGAGGGAGGGACAATGAGCAGTTCTTC. Translated: CASSYGGRDNEQFF.

J is TRBJ2-1 and V is TRBV12-5; D unresolved. The CDR3 consists of 13 residues. Trimming shortened V by 5 bases and J by 7 bases, and 12 bases separated the two germline ends. CDR1 and CDR2 (germline): LGHNT, FRNRAP. CDR3 in DNA: TGTGCTAGTGGTCCGTTAGCTGCTAATGAGCAGTTCTTC. Its protein is CASGPLAANEQFF.

V is TRBV5-4 and J is TRBJ1-3; 8 positions match TRBD1. CDR3 size: 15 residues. Per the germline V gene, CDR1 is SGHNT and CDR2 is YYREEE (reference sequence). Trimming cost V 0 bases and J 4 bases; bases outside gene matches: 3. The CDR3 region has the DNA TGTGCCAGCAGCTTGGGACAGGGGTTCGGAAACACCATATATTTT. This sequence encodes CASSLGQGFGNTIYF.

V and J are TRBV7-2 and TRBJ2-7, with 13 positions matching TRBD2. Germline-derived CDR1 and CDR2 are SGHTA and FQGNSA. There are 15 residues in the CDR3. Unmatched junction bases numbered 11, after V lost 8 bases and J lost 7 bases. For the CDR3, the DNA is TGTGCCAGCGGACTAGCGGGGGCCTCCCTGGGGGAGCAGTACTTC. Translating gives CASGLAGASLGEQYF.

V is TRBV2 and J is TRBJ2-1; perhaps TRBD1 as D (6 bases). Deletions cut 1 base from V and 4 bases from J, with 11 bases between. The CDR3 spans 15 residues. Per germline, CDR1 SNHLY and CDR2 FYNNEI. The CDR3 nucleotides are TGTGCCAGCAGTGAAGGGCAGGGGATATACAATGAGCAGTTCTTC. The encoded protein is CASSEGQGIYNEQFF.

There are a few counts of this clone. CDR3 nucleotides: TGTGCCAGCAGCTTAGCCCCTGAGGATACGCAGTATTTT. Translation: CASSLAPEDTQYF. This chain connects TRBV7-2 to TRBJ2-3; D gene ambiguous. This CDR3 is built from 13 residues. V was pared by 0 bases and J by 6 bases, with 7 bases between. The germline CDR1 and CDR2 sequences are SGHTA and FQGNSA.

Regarding this clone: Other nucleotide sequences from this sample produce the same CDR3. The chain has TRBV9 and TRBJ2-3; no reliable D call. This CDR3 is 13 amino acids long. V lost 1 base and J 0 bases, leaving 3 bases between the germline ends. Germline V gene sequence: CDR1 SGDLS, CDR2 YYNGEE. The CDR3 reads CASSVLSTDTQYF. In nucleotides, the CDR3 is TGTGCCAGCAGCGTACTGAGCACAGATACGCAGTATTTT.

This clone was detected only once. The V gene is TRBV10-1, the J gene TRBJ1-5, with unresolved D. The CDR3 length is 12 residues. Trimming pared 7 bases from V and 0 bases from J, leaving 4 bases between. The germline V gene encodes CDR1 WNHNN and CDR2 SYGVQD (reference sequence). As DNA, the CDR3 is TGCGCCAGCAATCGTAGCAATCAGCCCCAGCATTTT. Translation: CASNRSNQPQHF.

This rearrangement joins TRBV7-2 to TRBJ1-5; D is uncertain. The CDR3 consists of 13 residues. V was cut by 4 bases and J by 3 bases, with 7 bases left in between. The germline CDR1 and CDR2 sequences are SGHTA and FQGNSA. CDR3 coding DNA: TGTGCCAGCAGCTCAGTTTCCAATCAGCCCCAGCATTTT. Translating gives CASSSVSNQPQHF. The full variable domain, its missing parts supplied by reference TRBV7-2 and TRBJ1-5, is GAGVSQSPSNKVTEKGKDVELRCDPISGHTALYWYRQSLGQGLEFLIYFQGNSAPDKSGLPSDRFSAERTGGSVSTLTIQRTQQEDSAVYLCASSSVSNQPQHFGDGTRLSIL.

This chain links TRBV7-8 with TRBJ2-2; TRBD2 agrees at 11 bases. This CDR3 contains 19 residues. Per germline, CDR1 SGHVS and CDR2 FQNEAQ. Trimming cost V 5 bases and J 3 bases; bases outside gene matches: 14. Written as DNA, the CDR3 is TGTGCCAGCAGCGCCCGGGCAACTAGCGGGAGCAGGGACACCGGGGAGCTGTTTTTT. Amino acid sequence: CASSARATSGSRDTGELFF.

V is TRBV27 and J is TRBJ1-2; TRBD1 agrees at 8 bases. The CDR3 contains 14 residues. Germline V gives CDR1 MNHEY, CDR2 SMNVEV (reference sequence). The trim removed 5 bases at V and 6 bases at J, leaving 8 bases unmatched. CDR3 region: CASSPTTGVHGYTF. The CDR3 DNA follows: TGTGCCAGCAGTCCGACGACAGGGGTTCATGGCTACACCTTC.

This clone was observed once. The sample carries other DNA sequences with the same CDR3. The V gene is TRBV5-1, the J gene TRBJ2-5; tentatively, D is TRBD1 (5 bases). This CDR3 region has 13 residues. Trimming stripped 0 bases from V and 5 bases from J, with 8 bases between. The germline gives CDR1 SGHRS, CDR2 YFSETQ. CDR3 DNA sequence: TGCGCCAGCAGCTTGGAGGGGTCCGAGACCCAGTACTTC. Translated: CASSLEGSETQYF.

This clone appeared once. This chain joins TRBV7-9 and TRBJ2-1; TRBD1 matches 7 bases. The CDR3 spans 17 residues. The germline gives CDR1 SEHNR, CDR2 FQNEAQ (reference sequence). V lost 5 bases, J lost 1 base, and 11 bases stayed unmatched. The CDR3 spells CASSPPTGKGSYNEQFF. The CDR3 DNA sequence: TGTGCCAGCAGCCCACCGACAGGGAAGGGGTCCTACAATGAGCAGTTCTTC.

This clone was picked up a small number of times. This chain uses TRBV7-7 with TRBJ2-1, with 8 positions matching TRBD2. Germline-derived CDR1 and CDR2 are SSHAT and FNYEAQ (reference sequence). CDR3 length: 16 amino acids. The trim removed 3 bases at V and 8 bases at J, leaving 12 bases unmatched. The CDR3 sequence is CASSFGPPGGPDEQFF. The CDR3, as DNA: TGTGCCAGCAGCTTTGGGCCTCCGGGAGGGCCAGATGAGCAGTTCTTC.

The chain uses TRBV9 and TRBJ2-3; the D gene is possibly TRBD1 (5 bases). Trimming left V 7 bases short and J 1 base short, with 10 bases between. The CDR3 contains 13 residues. Germline CDR1 reads SGDLS; CDR2 reads YYNGEE. The CDR3 nucleotides are TGTGCCAGCGGCAGGGTCGGCACAGATACGCAGTATTTT. Translated, it gives CASGRVGTDTQYF.

This clone was observed a few times. The V and J genes are TRBV18 and TRBJ2-7; the match to TRBD1 covers 7 bases. The CDR3 is 14 amino acids. With V trimmed by 4 bases and J by 4 bases, 7 bases remained unmatched. CDR1 KGHSH and CDR2 LQKENI come from the germline V gene. The DNA of the CDR3 is TGTGCCAGCTCACGAGAGGGGGCGCGATACGAGCAGTACTTC. This gives the protein CASSREGARYEQYF.

The chain joins TRBV18 to TRBJ2-7; tentatively, D is TRBD2 (5 bases). The V gene's germline CDR1 is KGHSH and CDR2 LQKENI. V was clipped by 2 bases and J by 5 bases, with 10 bases between them. The CDR3 runs 13 residues. CDR3 protein: CASSPRTDDEQYF. DNA for the CDR3: TGTGCCAGCTCACCAAGGACTGATGACGAGCAGTACTTC.

This sequence joins TRBV24-1 and TRBJ2-1; TRBD1 is a possible D gene (5 bases). Germline CDR1 and CDR2: KGHDR and SFDVKD. V lost 2 bases and J lost 5, with 15 bases in between. This CDR3 comprises 16 residues. The CDR3 loop reads CATSDSQGPGDNEQFF. The CDR3 DNA follows: TGTGCCACCAGTGATTCGCAGGGTCCTGGGGACAATGAGCAGTTCTTC.

The rearrangement links TRBV4-1 to TRBJ1-3; a weak D match, TRBD1 (5 bases). V was cut by 3 bases and J by 4 bases, with 10 bases left in between. Germline V gene data show CDR1 as MGHRA and CDR2 as YSYEKL. The CDR3 has 14 residues. CDR3 nucleotides: TGCGCCAGCAGCCAGCGGGGGGAGGGAAACACCATATATTTT. Translating gives CASSQRGEGNTIYF.

The chain joins TRBV19 to TRBJ2-7, with TRBD1 matching 8 bases. Looked up from germline, CDR1 is LNHDA and CDR2 is SQIVND (reference sequence). The CDR3 spans 15 residues. V lost 6 bases to trimming and J lost 2 bases; unmatched junction nucleotides: 9. DNA for the CDR3: TGTGCCAGTAGCTCAAGACAGGGGCAAACCTACGAGCAGTACTTC. This sequence encodes CASSSRQGQTYEQYF.

Concerning this clone: Other DNA sequences from this sample encode an identical CDR3 as well. CDR3 amino acids: CASSPGTGNTEAFF. Written as DNA, the CDR3 is TGTGCCAGCTCACCAGGGACAGGGAACACTGAAGCTTTCTTT. This chain links TRBV18 with TRBJ1-1, with 8 bases fitting TRBD1. Germline CDR1 is KGHSH and CDR2 is LQKENI. CDR3 length equals 14 residues. With 2 bases clipped from V and 1 base from J, the junction kept 0 bases outside the gene matches.

This clone was seen more than once but under ten times. V usage is TRBV18 and J usage is TRBJ2-2; tentative D call: TRBD2 (5 bases). With 4 bases removed from V and 10 bases from J, the gap between germline ends came to 16 bases. The CDR3 totals 14 residues. Germline V gene sequence: CDR1 KGHSH, CDR2 LQKENI. CDR3 region: CASSHGDYQQELFF. CDR3 in DNA: TGTGCCAGCTCACATGGCGACTACCAGCAGGAGCTGTTTTTT.

J is TRBJ2-1 and V is TRBV15, with 7 positions matching TRBD1. Trimming took 5 bases from V and 4 from J; bases not matched to a gene: 11. The germline gives CDR1 LNHNV, CDR2 YYDKDF (reference sequence). This CDR3 comprises 16 residues. The CDR3 here is CATSGTMGTEYNEQFF. DNA for the CDR3: TGTGCCACCAGCGGAACTATGGGGACAGAATACAATGAGCAGTTCTTC.

The V call is TRBV7-2, the J call TRBJ2-7; weak D call: TRBD2 (5 bases). The CDR3 has 13 residues. V was pared by 4 bases and J by 4 bases, with 11 bases between. Germline values: CDR1 SGHTA, CDR2 FQGNSA. CDR3 sequence (DNA): TGTGCCAGCAGCTCCAGTCCGGGGTACGAGCAGTACTTC. This encodes CASSSSPGYEQYF.

The rearrangement uses TRBV5-1 and TRBJ1-2; 7 bases agree with TRBD1. This CDR3 has 15 amino acids. V shed 0 bases and J 5 bases; nucleotides not matched to a gene: 7. Germline CDR1 reads SGHRS; CDR2 reads YFSETQ. DNA of the CDR3: TGCGCCAGCAGCTTGGGGGTCTTACAGGGGTATGGCTACACCTTC. Translation: CASSLGVLQGYGYTF.